This T cell receptor (beta chain) was captured by sequencing in a study of blood T cell repertoires in COVID-19. CDR1 and CDR2 from the germline V gene are SGHTA and FQGTGA. V dropped 4 bases and J dropped 3 bases, with 16 bases sitting between them. The CDR3 spans 16 residues. Authors' data handling: Reference gene primer amplification in the assay estimated nucleated cell counts. Libraries were prepared by immunoSEQ multiplex PCR; TCRdb keeps only in-frame clonotypes and omits some of them. The DNA gave D and trimming, while V, J and clone size come from that table. The table includes roughly 170,000 clones, more than 80% detected once.

Sequenced material: peripheral blood. The V call is TRBV7-3, the J call TRBJ2-1; a weak D match, TRBD2 (5 bases). The source of this sequence is a human donor in a cohort sampled during active COVID-19. CDR3: CASSYGPPGSYNEQFF. The CDR3, as DNA: TGTGCCAGCAGCTACGGGCCGCCGGGGAGCTACAATGAGCAGTTCTTC.